The rows below give T cell receptor beta chains drawn from one sample of a study of blood T cells in healthy people across ages. Each CDR3 protein gets one entry after TCRdb re-called the 5' RACE reads with MiXCR. The sample lists roughly 900,000 distinct CDR3 sequences, around 28% occurring once. Source material: blood. These receptor sequences come from a woman older than 75 in good health. Both conserved end residues are part of each CDR3.

CDR3 protein | J gene | V gene
CSAREPGGHTEAFF | TRBJ1-1 | TRBV20-1
CASSFQRKRGYTF | TRBJ1-2 | TRBV12-3/TRBV12-4
CVSRRGGNTEAFF | TRBJ1-1 | TRBV6-2/TRBV6-3
CASSLQLAGPEQFF | TRBJ2-1 | TRBV7-9
CASSPTYSRTDYGYTF | TRBJ1-2 | TRBV6-5
CASRSTGGPYNEQFF | TRBJ2-1 | TRBV7-2
CASSLRALGGNEQFF | TRBJ2-1 | TRBV7-2
CASSFGRSLNTEAFF | TRBJ1-1 | TRBV6-2/TRBV6-3
CASSLDLNVATF | TRBJ1-2 | TRBV6-6
CASSSGHLGSNYGYTF | TRBJ1-2 | TRBV7-9
CSAWGGSTDTQYF | TRBJ2-3 | TRBV20-1
CSAWGGNQETQYF | TRBJ2-5 | TRBV20-1
CASSLNPGGRGQNTEAFF | TRBJ1-1 | TRBV7-2